These 18 T cell receptor beta chains originate from one sample sequenced in a study of molecular identifiers for immune sequencing clone quantification. TCRdb ran MiXCR on the PCR reads and lists one entry per CDR3 protein. The sample carries more than 550,000 distinct CDR3 sequences, 25% recorded once. Sequenced material: naive CD8+ T cells from blood, with Jurkat cell RNA spiked in. Subset of the sample: FACS-sorted CD8+CD4-CCR7+CD45RA+ naive T cells. These receptors were obtained from a human donor in good health. Some libraries in this study had Jurkat cell RNA spiked in.

The chain links TRBV27 to TRBJ2-7; TRBD1 aligns across 8 bases. The V gene end was trimmed by 5 bases and the J gene end by 3 bases; junction bases not matched to a gene: 9. Germline V gene sequence: CDR1 MNHEY, CDR2 SMNVEV (reference sequence). This CDR3 comprises 15 residues. The CDR3 nucleotides are TGTGCCAGCAGTCTTACCGGGACAGGCGACTACGAGCAGTACTTC. This codes for CASSLTGTGDYEQYF.

The table lists this clonotype with a few counts. The chain is built from TRBV12-3 or TRBV12-4 and TRBJ2-2, with D tentatively TRBD1 or TRBD2 (5 bases each). The ends were cut back, 8 bases at V and 4 bases at J, with 14 bases in the middle. CDR3 length: 14 amino acids. For the CDR3, the DNA is TGTGCCAGCGAGAGGGACCCCAGCACCGGGGAGCTGTTTTTT. Amino acids: CASERDPSTGELFF.

This clonotype appeared a few times. The chain is built from TRBV19 and TRBJ1-1; the D is unclear. Germline V CDR1 and CDR2: LNHDA, SQIVND (reference sequence). The CDR3 sequence is 14 residues long. V was clipped by 4 bases and J by 1 base, with 10 bases between them. DNA of the CDR3: TGTGCCAGTAGTAGACAAGTGGGGAACACTGAAGCTTTCTTT. Translating gives CASSRQVGNTEAFF. The full variable domain, completed using reference TRBV19 and TRBJ1-1, is DGGITQSPKYLFRKEGQNVTLSCEQNLNHDAMYWYRQDPGQGLRLIYYSQIVNDFQKGDIAEGYSVSREKKESFPLTVTSAQKNPTAFYLCASSRQVGNTEAFFGQGTRLTVV.

There are many counts of this clonotype. The chain couples TRBV13 to TRBJ2-3; no firm D call. The germline gives CDR1 PRHDT, CDR2 FYEKMQ (reference sequence). The CDR3 has 15 residues. V was pared by 0 bases and J by 4 bases, with 11 bases between. The CDR3 protein is CASSLGHAGADTQYF. In nucleotides, the CDR3 is TGTGCCAGCAGCTTAGGACATGCTGGGGCAGATACGCAGTATTTT.

This clonotype came up many times. The genes are TRBV5-1 and TRBJ2-5; perhaps TRBD1 as D (6 bases). This CDR3 is 12 amino acids long. V was pared by 4 bases and J by 6 bases, with 10 bases between. Germline CDR1 SGHRS, CDR2 YFSETQ. CDR3 DNA: TGCGCCAGCAGCGACGACAGGAAGACCCAGTACTTC. Translating gives CASSDDRKTQYF.

The sample holds a few counts of this clonotype. This sequence joins TRBV4-3 and TRBJ1-1; 7 bases fit TRBD1. With 3 bases clipped from V and 2 bases from J, the junction kept 6 bases outside the gene matches. Germline values: CDR1 LGHNA, CDR2 YSLEER. This CDR3 has 15 residues. CDR3 DNA sequence: TGCGCCAGCAGCCAGACTCGGGACAGCAACACTGAAGCTTTCTTT. As protein: CASSQTRDSNTEAFF.

This chain links TRBV19 with TRBJ1-4; 9 nucleotides match TRBD1. Germline CDR1 and CDR2: LNHDA and SQIVND (reference sequence). The CDR3 extends over 13 amino acids. V gave up 10 bases and J gave up 3 bases; unmatched junction bases: 3. In nucleotides, the CDR3 is TGTGCCACAGGGACAGGGCCTAATGAAAAACTGTTTTTT. Protein: CATGTGPNEKLFF.

This clonotype was counted at least ten times. The chain uses TRBV20-1 and TRBJ2-3; D is ambiguous. The CDR3 loop spans 13 amino acids. CDR1 DFQATT and CDR2 SNEGSKA come from the germline V gene (reference sequence). Trimming cost V 2 bases and J 7 bases, with 13 bases left between them. CDR3 bases: TGCAGTGCTAGATACAGTGATCGAAATACGCAGTATTTT. Amino acid sequence: CSARYSDRNTQYF.

About this clonotype itself: One end of the junction varies from germline; a read error may be responsible. V and J are TRBV28 and TRBJ2-1; D may be TRBD1 (5 bases). The CDR3 spans 13 residues. Germline CDR1 is MDHEN and CDR2 is SYDVKM. The CDR3 DNA follows: TGTGCCAGCATATTTCAGGGTGGCAATGAGCAGTGCTTC. Amino acid sequence: CASIFQGGNEQCF.

Details on this clonotype: A much more abundant neighbour one base away suggests this may be a read error. The V gene is TRBV14, the J gene TRBJ2-3; D ambiguous. Between the trimmed V and J ends, which lost 4 bases and 4 bases, there was a span of 9 bases. This CDR3 has 13 amino acids. Germline V lookup: CDR1 SGHDN, CDR2 FVKESK. The CDR3 sequence: CASSRVNPDTQYF. In DNA form, the CDR3 reads TGTGCCAGCAGCCGGGTCAATCCAGATACGCAGTATTTT.

This clonotype was recorded a few times. The chain recombines TRBV19 with TRBJ2-2, with TRBD1 as a possible D gene (6 bases). The CDR3 contains 16 residues. Between the trimmed V and J ends, which lost 3 bases and 3 bases, there was a span of 14 bases. Germline values: CDR1 LNHDA, CDR2 SQIVND (reference sequence). In DNA, the CDR3 is TGTGCCAGTAGTATTGTGGGGGCCGCGGACACCGGGGAGCTGTTTTTT. This sequence encodes CASSIVGAADTGELFF.

V usage is TRBV10-3 and J usage is TRBJ2-7, with a tentative D call TRBD1 (6 bases). V dropped 4 bases and J dropped 1 base, with 26 bases sitting between them. The CDR3 covers 19 residues. Germline V lookup: CDR1 ENHRY, CDR2 SYGVKD. The CDR3 protein is CAISGSPLWAGERSYEQYF. DNA for the CDR3: TGTGCCATCAGTGGATCCCCCCTTTGGGCAGGGGAAAGGTCCTACGAGCAGTACTTC.

The table lists this clonotype with many counts. This sequence joins TRBV27 and TRBJ1-2, with D tentatively TRBD1 (6 bases). The CDR3 extends over 13 amino acids. Germline V gene lookup returns CDR1 MNHEY and CDR2 SMNVEV (reference sequence). Trimming took 6 bases from V and 2 from J, leaving 10 bases between them. The CDR3 is CASSLTGNYGYTF. The CDR3 bases are TGTGCCAGCAGCCTTACAGGGAACTATGGCTACACCTTC.

At least ten counts were recorded for this clonotype. V is TRBV25-1 and J is TRBJ2-3, with unresolved D. Per germline, CDR1 MGHDK and CDR2 SYGVNS. The CDR3 totals 14 residues. V lost 2 bases, J lost 2 bases, and 8 bases lay in between. In DNA form, the CDR3 reads TGTGCCAGCAGTGAACTGGCCTACACAGATACGCAGTATTTT. Its protein product is CASSELAYTDTQYF.

This clonotype was found many times. The CDR3 here is CASSVLAGVGTDTQYF. CDR3 bases: TGTGCCAGCAGCGTCCTAGCGGGAGTGGGCACAGATACGCAGTATTTT. J is TRBJ2-3 and V is TRBV3-1, with 10 bases lining up with TRBD2. Germline V gene lookup returns CDR1 LGHDT and CDR2 YNNKEL (reference sequence). The CDR3 is 16 residues long. V trimming: 5 bases; J trimming: 1 base; junction bases outside the gene matches: 6.

V and J are TRBV14 and TRBJ2-5; tentative D call: TRBD2 (7 bases). This CDR3 has 18 amino acids. The V gene lost 0 bases and the J gene lost 4 bases, with 21 bases spanning the gap. CDR1 is SGHDN and CDR2 is FVKESK in the germline V gene. In DNA, the CDR3 is TGTGCCAGCAGCCAAGATTTTGCGGGGGCCAGTTGGGTAGAGACCCAGTACTTC. This encodes CASSQDFAGASWVETQYF.

This clonotype has at least ten counts. The rearrangement links TRBV28 to TRBJ1-1; maybe TRBD1 (5 bases). CDR1 is MDHEN and CDR2 is SYDVKM in the germline V gene. This CDR3 is 11 amino acids long. The V and J ends lost 6 bases and 6 bases respectively, with 8 bases between them. CDR3 nucleotide sequence: TGTGCCAGCAGCCGAGGGGCTGAAGCTTTCTTT. Its translation: CASSRGAEAFF.

This clonotype turned up a few times. V gene TRBV27 combines with J gene TRBJ2-7; 12 nucleotides agree with TRBD1. CDR3 length: 14 amino acids. The trim removed 5 bases at V and 6 bases at J, leaving 5 bases unmatched. Germline V gene data show CDR1 as MNHEY and CDR2 as SMNVEV (reference sequence). In DNA form, the CDR3 reads TGTGCCAGCAGTCTCGGGACAGGGGGCGTCGAGCAGTACTTC. Protein product: CASSLGTGGVEQYF.